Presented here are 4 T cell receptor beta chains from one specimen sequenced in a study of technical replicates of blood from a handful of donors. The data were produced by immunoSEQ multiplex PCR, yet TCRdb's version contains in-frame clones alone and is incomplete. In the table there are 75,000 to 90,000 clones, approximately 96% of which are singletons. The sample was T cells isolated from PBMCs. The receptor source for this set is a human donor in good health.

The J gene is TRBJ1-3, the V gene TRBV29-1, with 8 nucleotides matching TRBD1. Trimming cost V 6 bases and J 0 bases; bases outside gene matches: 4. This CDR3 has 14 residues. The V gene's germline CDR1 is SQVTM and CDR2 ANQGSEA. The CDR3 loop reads CSVETGDSGNTIYF. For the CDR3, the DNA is TGCAGCGTAGAGACAGGGGACTCTGGAAACACCATATATTTT. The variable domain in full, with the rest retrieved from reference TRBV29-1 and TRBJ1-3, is SAVISQKPSRDICQRGTSLTIQCQVDSQVTMMFWYRQQPGQSLTLIATANQGSEATYESGFVIDKFPISRPNLTFSTLTVSNMSPEDSSIYLCSVETGDSGNTIYFGEGSWLTVV.

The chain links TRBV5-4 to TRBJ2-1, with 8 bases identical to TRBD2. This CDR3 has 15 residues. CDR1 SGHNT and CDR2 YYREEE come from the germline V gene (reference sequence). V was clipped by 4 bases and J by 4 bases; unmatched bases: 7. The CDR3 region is CASSPRTSLYNEQFF. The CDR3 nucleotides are TGTGCCAGCAGCCCCCGGACTAGCCTGTACAATGAGCAGTTCTTC.

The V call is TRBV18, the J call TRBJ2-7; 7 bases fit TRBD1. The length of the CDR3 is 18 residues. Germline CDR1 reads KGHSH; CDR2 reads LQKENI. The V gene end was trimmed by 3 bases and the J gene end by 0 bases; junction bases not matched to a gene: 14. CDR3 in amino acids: CASSPRQGLPLFSYEQYF. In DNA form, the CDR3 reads TGTGCCAGCTCACCCCGACAGGGATTGCCCCTCTTCTCCTACGAGCAGTACTTC.

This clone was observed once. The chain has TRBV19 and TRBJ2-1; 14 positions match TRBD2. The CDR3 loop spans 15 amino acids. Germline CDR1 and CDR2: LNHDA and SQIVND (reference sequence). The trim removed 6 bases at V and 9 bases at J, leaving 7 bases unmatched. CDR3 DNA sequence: TGTGCCAGTAGAGTGACTAGCGGGAGGGCCGGTGAGCAGTTCTTC. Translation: CASRVTSGRAGEQFF. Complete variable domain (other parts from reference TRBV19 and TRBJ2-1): DGGITQSPKYLFRKEGQNVTLSCEQNLNHDAMYWYRQDPGQGLRLIYYSQIVNDFQKGDIAEGYSVSREKKESFPLTVTSAQKNPTAFYLCASRVTSGRAGEQFFGPGTRLTVL.